Listed below are T cell receptor beta chains from one sample, sequenced in a study of shared clonotypes between healthy human individuals. Profiling relied on immunoSEQ multiplex PCR, and the TCRdb table lists in-frame clones only, not all of them. The table includes 2,100,000 or so clones, approximately 95% detected once. Sequencing input: naive CD4+ T cells sorted from blood. These receptors all come from a man between 18 and 29 years old in good health. Both conserved end residues are part of each CDR3. Fields, in order: J gene, clone size, V gene, D gene, CDR3 DNA, CDR3 protein. The D gene is left open where the match is weak. Where a row states a size, it is once, few, many or the class of an expanded clone; other rows omit it.

j_gene: TRBJ1-5
abundance: NA
v_gene: TRBV6-5
d_gene: NA
CDR3nt: TGTGCCAGCAGTTACACTTACGGGGATCAGCCCCAGCATTTT
CDR3aa: CASSYTYGDQPQHF

j_gene: TRBJ1-6
abundance: NA
v_gene: TRBV7-2
d_gene: TRBD1
CDR3nt: TGTGCCAGCAGCCCCCTTCCTCGGACAGGGATTCACTTT
CDR3aa: CASSPLPRTGIHF

j_gene: TRBJ1-4
abundance: NA
v_gene: TRBV30
d_gene: NA
CDR3nt: TGTGCCTGGAGAACCCGGGGGTCAGGGGACGGCGAAAAACTGTTTTTT
CDR3aa: CAWRTRGSGDGEKLFF

j_gene: TRBJ1-1
abundance: once
v_gene: TRBV28
d_gene: NA
CDR3nt: TGTGCCAGCAGTTTAATTGCGTTGGGGAACACTGAAGCTTTCTTT
CDR3aa: CASSLIALGNTEAFF

j_gene: TRBJ1-5
abundance: NA
v_gene: TRBV30
d_gene: NA
CDR3nt: TGTGCCTGGAGTGTTTCGTCGATCAATCAGCCCCAGCATTTT
CDR3aa: CAWSVSSINQPQHF

j_gene: TRBJ2-1
abundance: NA
v_gene: TRBV27
d_gene: TRBD2
CDR3nt: TGTGCCAGCAGTTTAGTCTACCGGGTGACTAGCGCGGAACATGGCATGAGGAACAATGAGCAGTTCTTC
CDR3aa: CASSLVYRVTSAEHGMRNNEQFF

j_gene: TRBJ1-2
abundance: NA
v_gene: TRBV2
d_gene: NA
CDR3nt: TGTGCCAGCACCCCGGGGGGGACGGGTTCCTATGGCTACACCTTC
CDR3aa: CASTPGGTGSYGYTF

j_gene: TRBJ1-4
abundance: NA
v_gene: TRBV15
d_gene: TRBD1
CDR3nt: TGTGCCACCAGCAGAGATCAATGGCAGGGGGTCAGTGGTGAAAAACTGTTTTTT
CDR3aa: CATSRDQWQGVSGEKLFF

j_gene: TRBJ2-5
abundance: NA
v_gene: TRBV5-1
d_gene: NA
CDR3nt: TGCGCCAGCAGCCTACAGGGCACCCCAGAGACCCAGTACTTC
CDR3aa: CASSLQGTPETQYF

j_gene: TRBJ2-3
abundance: NA
v_gene: TRBV25-1
d_gene: NA
CDR3nt: TGTGCCAGCAGTGATCCGCCAGATACGCAGTATTTT
CDR3aa: CASSDPPDTQYF

j_gene: TRBJ2-1
abundance: NA
v_gene: TRBV10-3
d_gene: TRBD2
CDR3nt: TGTGCCATCAGGAGAACAAGCGGGACGTACAATGAGCAGTTCTTC
CDR3aa: CAIRRTSGTYNEQFF

j_gene: TRBJ2-3
abundance: NA
v_gene: TRBV7-9
d_gene: NA
CDR3nt: TGTGCCAGCAGCTTAGCATTTGCGGGGACAAGCACAGATACGCAGTATTTT
CDR3aa: CASSLAFAGTSTDTQYF

j_gene: TRBJ1-4
abundance: NA
v_gene: TRBV9
d_gene: NA
CDR3nt: TGTGCCAGCAGCGTAGACCCCATGAAAAAACTGTTTTTT
CDR3aa: CASSVDPMKKLFF

j_gene: TRBJ1-3
abundance: NA
v_gene: TRBV7-2
d_gene: NA
CDR3nt: TGTGCCAGCAGCCGGGACGGAATTTCTGGAAACACCATATATTTT
CDR3aa: CASSRDGISGNTIYF

j_gene: TRBJ1-4
abundance: NA
v_gene: TRBV19
d_gene: TRBD1
CDR3nt: TGTGCCAGTAGTAACAAGGGACAGGGGTCAGAAAAACTGTTTTTT
CDR3aa: CASSNKGQGSEKLFF

j_gene: TRBJ2-7
abundance: NA
v_gene: TRBV18
d_gene: TRBD2
CDR3nt: TGTGCCAGCTCACCACCCAGCGGGATTACCTACGAGCAGTACTTC
CDR3aa: CASSPPSGITYEQYF

j_gene: TRBJ1-6
abundance: once
v_gene: TRBV7-2
d_gene: NA
CDR3nt: TGTGCCAGCAGCTTAGCCTCGGTGGTACCCCTCCACTTT
CDR3aa: CASSLASVVPLHF

j_gene: TRBJ1-4
abundance: NA
v_gene: TRBV6-5
d_gene: TRBD1
CDR3nt: TGTGCCAGCAGTCCTGGACAGGTGGGGTTGGAAAAACTGTTTTTT
CDR3aa: CASSPGQVGLEKLFF

j_gene: TRBJ2-6
abundance: NA
v_gene: TRBV7-9
d_gene: NA
CDR3nt: TGTGCCAGCAGCTTATTACACAGCTCTGGGGCCAACGTCCTGACTTTC
CDR3aa: CASSLLHSSGANVLTF

j_gene: TRBJ1-5
abundance: few
v_gene: TRBV30
d_gene: NA
CDR3nt: TGTGCCTGGAAGCCCGACAGTAATCAGCCCCAGCATTTT
CDR3aa: CAWKPDSNQPQHF

j_gene: TRBJ1-1
abundance: NA
v_gene: TRBV20-1
d_gene: NA
CDR3nt: TGCAGTGCTAAAAGGACTGAAGCTTTCTTT
CDR3aa: CSAKRTEAFF

j_gene: TRBJ2-1
abundance: NA
v_gene: TRBV5-4
d_gene: NA
CDR3nt: TGTGCCAGCAGCTTACCGCGAGCCCAGTACAATGAGCAGTTCTTC
CDR3aa: CASSLPRAQYNEQFF

j_gene: TRBJ2-2
abundance: NA
v_gene: TRBV7-8
d_gene: TRBD2
CDR3nt: TGTGCCAGCAGCTTAGGACTAGCGGGAGGGTCGAACACCGGGGAGCTGTTTTTT
CDR3aa: CASSLGLAGGSNTGELFF

j_gene: TRBJ1-1
abundance: NA
v_gene: TRBV1
d_gene: NA
CDR3nt: TGCACCAGCAGCCAATACACCGACGGGAACACTGAAGCTTTCTTT
CDR3aa: CTSSQYTDGNTEAFF